This T cell receptor beta chain was identified during a study of blood T cell repertoires in COVID-19. Background on the study: Material from acute and convalescent COVID-19 was sourced from the United States, Italy and Spain. The analysed material was cDNA or gDNA that came from T cells, B-cell-depleted T cells, or PBMCs.

The germline gives CDR1 SGDLS, CDR2 YYNGEE. This CDR3 contains 15 residues. Deletions cut 0 bases from V and 7 bases from J, with 11 bases between. Per the original data handling: It was from reference gene primer amplification that nucleated cell counts were estimated. Sequenced by immunoSEQ multiplex PCR; TCRdb stores in-frame clones only, minus some. That table is the source of V, J and clone size, and D and trimming were worked out from the DNA. This sample has 200,000 to 250,000 clones, with about four fifths found just once. Material for sequencing was peripheral blood. This chain connects TRBV9 to TRBJ1-6, with D perhaps matching TRBD1 (6 bases). This TCR was recovered from an elderly woman with acute or convalescent COVID-19. The CDR3 DNA sequence: TGTGCCAGCAGCGTAGACCCCAGGGGAAATTCACCCCTCCACTTT. It encodes CASSVDPRGNSPLHF. The full variable domain, rest sourced from reference TRBV9 and TRBJ1-6, is DSGVTQTPKHLITATGQRVTLRCSPRSGDLSVYWYQQSLDQGLQFLIQYYNGEERAKGNILERFSAQQFPDLHSELNLSSLELGDSALYFCASSVDPRGNSPLHFGNGTRLTVT.